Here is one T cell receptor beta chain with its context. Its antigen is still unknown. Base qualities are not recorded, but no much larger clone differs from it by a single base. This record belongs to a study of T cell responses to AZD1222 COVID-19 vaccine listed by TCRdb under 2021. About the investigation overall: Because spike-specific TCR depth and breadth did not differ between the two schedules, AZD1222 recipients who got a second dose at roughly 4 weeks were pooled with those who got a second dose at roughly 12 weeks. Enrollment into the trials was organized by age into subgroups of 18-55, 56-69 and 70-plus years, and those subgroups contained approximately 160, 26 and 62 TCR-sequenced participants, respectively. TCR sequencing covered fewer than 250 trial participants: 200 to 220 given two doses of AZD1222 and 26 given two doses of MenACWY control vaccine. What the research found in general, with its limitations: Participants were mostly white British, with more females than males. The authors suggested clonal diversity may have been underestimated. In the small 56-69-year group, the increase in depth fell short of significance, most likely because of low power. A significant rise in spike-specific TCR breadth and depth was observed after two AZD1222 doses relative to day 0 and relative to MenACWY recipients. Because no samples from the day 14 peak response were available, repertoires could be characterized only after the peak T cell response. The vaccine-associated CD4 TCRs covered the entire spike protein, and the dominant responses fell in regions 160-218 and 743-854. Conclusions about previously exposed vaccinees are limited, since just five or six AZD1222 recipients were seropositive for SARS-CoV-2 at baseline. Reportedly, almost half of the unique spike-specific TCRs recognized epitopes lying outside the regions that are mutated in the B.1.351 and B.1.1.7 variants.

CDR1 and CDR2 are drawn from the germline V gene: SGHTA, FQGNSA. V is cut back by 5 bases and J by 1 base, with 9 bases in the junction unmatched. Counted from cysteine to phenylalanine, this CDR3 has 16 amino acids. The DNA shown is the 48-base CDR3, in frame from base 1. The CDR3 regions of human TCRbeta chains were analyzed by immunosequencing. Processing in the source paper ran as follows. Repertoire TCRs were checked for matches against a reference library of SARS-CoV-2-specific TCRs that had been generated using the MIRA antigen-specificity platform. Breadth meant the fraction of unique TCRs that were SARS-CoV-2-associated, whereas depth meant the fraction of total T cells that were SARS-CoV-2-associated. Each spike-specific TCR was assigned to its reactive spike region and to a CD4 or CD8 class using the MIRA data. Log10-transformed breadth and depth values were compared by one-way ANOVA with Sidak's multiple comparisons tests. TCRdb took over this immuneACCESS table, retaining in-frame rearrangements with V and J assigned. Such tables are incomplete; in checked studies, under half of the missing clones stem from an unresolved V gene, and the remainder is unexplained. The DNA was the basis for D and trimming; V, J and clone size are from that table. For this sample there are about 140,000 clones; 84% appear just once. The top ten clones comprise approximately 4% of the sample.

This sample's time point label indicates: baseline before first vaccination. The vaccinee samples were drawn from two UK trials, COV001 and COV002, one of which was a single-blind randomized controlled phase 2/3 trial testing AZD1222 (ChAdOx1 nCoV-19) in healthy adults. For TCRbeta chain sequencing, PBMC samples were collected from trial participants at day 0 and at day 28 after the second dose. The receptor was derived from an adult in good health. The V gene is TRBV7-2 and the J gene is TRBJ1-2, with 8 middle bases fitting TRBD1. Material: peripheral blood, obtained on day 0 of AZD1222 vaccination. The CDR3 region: CASSLGTGSFNYGYTF. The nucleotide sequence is TGTGCCAGCAGCCTCGGGACAGGTTCTTTTAACTATGGCTACACCTTC. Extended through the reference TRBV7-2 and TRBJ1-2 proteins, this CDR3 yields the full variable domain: GAGVSQSPSNKVTEKGKDVELRCDPISGHTALYWYRQSLGQGLEFLIYFQGNSAPDKSGLPSDRFSAERTGGSVSTLTIQRTQQEDSAVYLCASSLGTGSFNYGYTFGSGTRLTVV.